The source of this T cell receptor beta chain is a study of OX40 agonist ivuxolimab in advanced cancers. Study in general: Every patient in dose escalation had hepatocellular carcinoma, melanoma, renal cell or head and neck cancer.

From germline, CDR1 is KGHSH and CDR2 LQKENI. V lost 3 bases and J 8 bases, leaving 11 bases between the germline ends. The CDR3 has 14 amino acids. The table came from immunoSEQ multiplex PCR; TCRdb's copy has only in-frame clones and leaves some out. Of fewer than 80,000 clones in the sample, less than 85% were seen once. J is TRBJ1-6 and V is TRBV18; D unclear. The sequences come from CD4+ or CD8+ T cells sorted from blood, collected in a trial of the OX40 agonist ivuxolimab. This TCR was recovered from an adult with an advanced solid tumor such as melanoma, head and neck, liver or kidney cancer. In DNA, the CDR3 is TGTGCCAGCTCACCTAAAATCCGAGATTCACCCCTCCACTTT. As protein: CASSPKIRDSPLHF.